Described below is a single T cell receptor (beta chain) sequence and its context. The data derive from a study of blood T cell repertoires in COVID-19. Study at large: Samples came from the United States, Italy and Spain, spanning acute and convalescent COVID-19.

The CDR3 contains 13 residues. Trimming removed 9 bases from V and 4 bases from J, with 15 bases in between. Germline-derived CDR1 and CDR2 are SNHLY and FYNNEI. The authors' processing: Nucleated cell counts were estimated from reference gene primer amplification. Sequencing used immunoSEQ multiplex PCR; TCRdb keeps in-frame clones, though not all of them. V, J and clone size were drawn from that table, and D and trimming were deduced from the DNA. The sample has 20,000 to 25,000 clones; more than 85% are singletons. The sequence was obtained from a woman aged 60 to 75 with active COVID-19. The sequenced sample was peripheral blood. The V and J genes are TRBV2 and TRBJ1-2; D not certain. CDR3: CARVEGNGYGYTF. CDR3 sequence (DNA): TGTGCCAGGGTAGAGGGTAACGGCTATGGCTACACCTTC.